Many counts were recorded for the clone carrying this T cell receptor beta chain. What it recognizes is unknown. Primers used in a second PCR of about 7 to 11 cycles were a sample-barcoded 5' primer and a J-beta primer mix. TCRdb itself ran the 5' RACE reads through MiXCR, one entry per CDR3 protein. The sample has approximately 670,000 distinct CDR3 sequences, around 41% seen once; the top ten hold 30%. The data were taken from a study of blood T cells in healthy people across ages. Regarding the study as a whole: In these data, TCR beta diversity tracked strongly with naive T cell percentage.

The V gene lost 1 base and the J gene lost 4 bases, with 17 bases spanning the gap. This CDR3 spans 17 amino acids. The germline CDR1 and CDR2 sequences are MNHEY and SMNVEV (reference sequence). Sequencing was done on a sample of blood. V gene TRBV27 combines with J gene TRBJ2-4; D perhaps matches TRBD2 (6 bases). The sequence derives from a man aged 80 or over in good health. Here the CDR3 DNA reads TGTGCCAGCAGTTTATTTGGAGGGGCGAGGGGAAAAAACATTCAGTACTTC. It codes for CASSLFGGARGKNIQYF.